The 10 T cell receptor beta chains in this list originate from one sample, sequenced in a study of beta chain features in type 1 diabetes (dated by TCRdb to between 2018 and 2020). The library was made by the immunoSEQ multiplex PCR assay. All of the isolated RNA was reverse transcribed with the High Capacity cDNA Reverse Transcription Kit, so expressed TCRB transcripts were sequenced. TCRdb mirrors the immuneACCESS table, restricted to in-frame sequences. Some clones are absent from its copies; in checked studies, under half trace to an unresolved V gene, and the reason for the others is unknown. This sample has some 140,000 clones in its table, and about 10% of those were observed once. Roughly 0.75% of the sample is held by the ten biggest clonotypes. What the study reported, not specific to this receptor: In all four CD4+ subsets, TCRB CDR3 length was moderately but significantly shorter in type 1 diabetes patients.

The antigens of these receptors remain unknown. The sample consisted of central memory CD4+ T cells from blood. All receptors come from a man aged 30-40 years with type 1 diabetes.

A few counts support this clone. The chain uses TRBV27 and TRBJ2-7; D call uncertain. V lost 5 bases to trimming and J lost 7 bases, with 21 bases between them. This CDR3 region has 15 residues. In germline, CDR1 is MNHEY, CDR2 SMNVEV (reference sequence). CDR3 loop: CASSVTRKTRGEQYF. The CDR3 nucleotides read TGTGCCAGCAGTGTGACCAGGAAAACCCGTGGAGAGCAGTACTTC.

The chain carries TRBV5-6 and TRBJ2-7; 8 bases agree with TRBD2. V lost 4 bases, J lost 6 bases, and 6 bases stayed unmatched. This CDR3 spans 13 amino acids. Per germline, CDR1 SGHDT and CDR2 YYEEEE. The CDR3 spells CASSQRGGVEQYF. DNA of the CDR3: TGTGCCAGCAGCCAACGGGGGGGGGTCGAGCAGTACTTC.

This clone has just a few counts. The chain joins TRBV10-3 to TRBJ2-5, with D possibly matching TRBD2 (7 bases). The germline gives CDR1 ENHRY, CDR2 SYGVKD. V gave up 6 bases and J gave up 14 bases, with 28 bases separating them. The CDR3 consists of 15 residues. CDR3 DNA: TGTGCCATCAGCGGGGGACACCGGGGGTTTGGGGGACTATACTTC. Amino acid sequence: CAISGGHRGFGGLYF.

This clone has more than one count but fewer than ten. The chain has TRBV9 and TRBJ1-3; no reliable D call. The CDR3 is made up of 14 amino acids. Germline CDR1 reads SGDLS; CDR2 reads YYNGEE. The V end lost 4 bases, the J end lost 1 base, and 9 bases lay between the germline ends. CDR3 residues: CASSLDTSGNTIYF. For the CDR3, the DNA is TGTGCCAGCAGCCTTGACACTTCTGGAAACACCATATATTTT.

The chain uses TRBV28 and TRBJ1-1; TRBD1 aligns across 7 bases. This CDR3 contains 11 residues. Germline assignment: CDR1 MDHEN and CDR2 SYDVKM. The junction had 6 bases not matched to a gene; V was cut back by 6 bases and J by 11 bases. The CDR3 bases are TGTGCCAGCAGCCCAGAGACAGGGGCTTTCTTT. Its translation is CASSPETGAFF. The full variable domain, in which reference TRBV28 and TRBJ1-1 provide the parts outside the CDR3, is DVKVTQSSRYLVKRTGEKVFLECVQDMDHENMFWYRQDPGLGLRLIYFSYDVKMKEKGDIPEGYSVSREKKERFSLILESASTNQTSMYLCASSPETGAFFGQGTRLTVV.

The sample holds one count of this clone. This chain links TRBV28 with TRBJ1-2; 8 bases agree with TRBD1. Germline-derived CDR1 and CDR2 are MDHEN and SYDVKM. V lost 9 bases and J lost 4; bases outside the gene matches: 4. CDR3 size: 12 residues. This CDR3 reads CASTQGAYGYTF. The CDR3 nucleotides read TGTGCCAGTACCCAGGGGGCCTATGGCTACACCTTC.

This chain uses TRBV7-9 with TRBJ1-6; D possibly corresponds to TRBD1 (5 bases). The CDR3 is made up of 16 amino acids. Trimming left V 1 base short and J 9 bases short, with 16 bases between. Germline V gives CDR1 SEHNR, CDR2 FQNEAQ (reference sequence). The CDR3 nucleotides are TGTGCCAGCAGCTTAGAAGACAGCAAGCATACTTCACCCCTCCACTTT. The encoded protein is CASSLEDSKHTSPLHF.

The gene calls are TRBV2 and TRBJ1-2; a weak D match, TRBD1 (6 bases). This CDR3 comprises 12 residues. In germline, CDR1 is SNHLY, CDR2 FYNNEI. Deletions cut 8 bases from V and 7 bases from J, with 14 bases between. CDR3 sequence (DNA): TGTGCCAGCTCTGGTGACAGGCCTGGCTACACCTTC. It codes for CASSGDRPGYTF.

The CDR3 DNA sequence: TGCGCCAGCAGCCGCCGATCGGGGACCGGGGAGCTGTTTTTT. Translation gives CASSRRSGTGELFF. The rearrangement joins TRBV4-3 to TRBJ2-2; a possible D gene is TRBD2 (5 bases). This CDR3 spans 14 amino acids. Trimming took 4 bases from V and 5 from J, leaving 11 bases between them. Per germline, CDR1 LGHNA and CDR2 YSLEER.

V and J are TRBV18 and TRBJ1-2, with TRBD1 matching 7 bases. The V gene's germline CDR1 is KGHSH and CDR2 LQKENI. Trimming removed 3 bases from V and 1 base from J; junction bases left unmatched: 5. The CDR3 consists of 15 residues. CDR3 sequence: CASSPAGQVNYGYTF. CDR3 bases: TGTGCCAGCTCACCGGCAGGACAGGTTAACTATGGCTACACCTTC.